This TCR beta chain was sequenced in a study of beta chain features in type 1 diabetes listed by TCRdb under 2018. The study in broad terms: No differences in mean age, gender distribution, total cell number or subset yield were found between patients and healthy donors. Across all samples, roughly 110,000,000 sorted cells were examined, and cell number per subset correlated strongly with RNA yield. The study compared TCRB repertoires of sorted circulating CD4+ T cell subsets between recently diagnosed type 1 diabetes patients and matched healthy donors. Regulatory and stem cell-like memory subsets were isolated from only 8 patients and roughly eight healthy donors, whereas naive and central memory subsets came from all 30 or so donors. Beyond this particular receptor, the publication reports: Naive, central memory and regulatory TCRB repertoires appeared more similar among patients than among healthy donors. Patients with type 1 diabetes made fewer insertions and deleted more nucleotides at VDJ recombination sites, implying thymic rearrangement abnormalities. A moderate but significant shortening of TCRB CDR3 length was observed in type 1 diabetes patients in all four CD4+ subsets. Shorter templates might be favored by PCR, yet because patient and control samples were amplified and corrected together, any such skew would affect both groups equally. Because cDNA was sequenced instead of genomic DNA, highly expressing activated cells could be over-represented, though the groups showed no difference in activation or CD3 levels. HLA sub-analyses involved small numbers of individuals, so any influence of HLA type on TCRB rearrangement remained unresolved.

Each donor gave one peripheral blood draw, approximately 110 mL on average, collected into heparinised tubes. A BD FACSAria II and a panel including CD45RO, CCR7, CD25, CD127, CD95 and CD27 were used to sort naive, central memory, regulatory and stem cell-like memory CD4+ T cells. A purity above 95% was achieved for all sorted populations. PBMCs were separated immediately by Lymphoprep density gradient centrifugation and were stained directly, without being cultured. To minimize batch effects, samples were stained and sorted in pairs, one healthy donor with one patient per experiment. This clone showed up just a few times. Its specific antigen is unknown. No much larger clonotype is one base removed from it; base qualities were not supplied. The entire isolated RNA was reverse transcribed using the High Capacity cDNA Reverse Transcription Kit, and thus expressed TCRB transcripts were sequenced. Stem cell-like memory T cell samples underwent survey-depth immunoSEQ sequencing, averaging around 1 million total reads per sample. After sorted cells were lysed in RLT buffer, RNA was extracted with DNase-treated RNeasy Micro or Mini kits, with the choice depending on cell number. To prevent cross-contamination, each cell subset was processed individually, whereas patient and healthy donor samples were processed jointly. TCRB sequences were amplified from cDNA with the immunoSEQ multiplex PCR, producing 87-bp fragments spanning the CDR3 region. Sequencing of the amplicons was done on the Illumina HiSeq platform. Under the source paper's analysis protocol: Synthetic template baselines were used to correct PCR bias computationally, reads within Hamming distance 2 were collapsed, and singletons that could not be merged were discarded. Reads were aligned to IMGT to assign V, D and J genes, CDR3 length, and insertions or deletions at six rearrangement sites. Within each subset, clonotype counts were normalized to sorted cell number, and only after that were true diversity and Gini coefficients computed with the tcR R package. The overlap coefficient, calculated on TCRB nucleotide sequences, was used to quantify repertoire sharing. This is the immuneACCESS table as TCRdb keeps it, with only in-frame sequences that have V and J called. A part of the clones is gone; compared with another copy, unresolved V genes explain less than half, and the rest is unexplained. The D gene and trimming were derived from the DNA, and the V and J assignments and clone size from that table. Counted in this sample were roughly 15,000 clones; 60% to 80% of them appeared once. The top ten hold around 0.3% of the sample.

The sequenced sample was stem cell memory CD4+ T cells from blood. The cell subset or site label corresponds to: stem cell-like memory CD4+ T cells. The sequence came from a woman aged 18-29 years with type 1 diabetes.

The CDR3 reads CASSTQYAGEHEQFF. The DNA reads TGTGCCAGTAGTACTCAATATGCGGGAGAGCATGAGCAGTTCTTC. This receptor chain uses TRBV19 and TRBJ2-1, and 7 bases in between align with TRBD2. For this chain, trimming is 4 bases at the V end and 8 bases at the J end, and the number of junction bases without a gene match is 11. The CDR3 covers 15 residues, taking in both the cysteine and the phenylalanine. Only CDR3 DNA is held: 45 bases, read in frame from base 1. CDR1 and CDR2 are read off the germline V gene (reference sequence) as LNHDA and SQIVND.